The clone carrying this TCR beta chain was observed once. These data come from a study of blood T cell repertoires in COVID-19. Whole-study context: From T cells, B-cell-depleted T cells, or PBMCs came the material, which was cDNA or gDNA.

Trimming shortened V by 8 bases and J by 9 bases, and 17 bases separated the two germline ends. Per germline, CDR1 MDHEN and CDR2 SYDVKM. The CDR3 totals 13 residues. The assay was immunoSEQ multiplex PCR, and TCRdb's table has in-frame clones only and misses some. The sample lists tens of thousands of clones; roughly 85% were seen once. The sequenced material came from peripheral blood. The V and J genes are TRBV28 and TRBJ2-1, with D tentatively TRBD1 (6 bases). This receptor was identified in a human donor with active COVID-19. The donor label of this sample is uncertain. The CDR3 nucleotides read TGTGCCAGCCTCGGCAGGGGAAGAGCTGAGCAGTTCTTC. Translating gives CASLGRGRAEQFF.